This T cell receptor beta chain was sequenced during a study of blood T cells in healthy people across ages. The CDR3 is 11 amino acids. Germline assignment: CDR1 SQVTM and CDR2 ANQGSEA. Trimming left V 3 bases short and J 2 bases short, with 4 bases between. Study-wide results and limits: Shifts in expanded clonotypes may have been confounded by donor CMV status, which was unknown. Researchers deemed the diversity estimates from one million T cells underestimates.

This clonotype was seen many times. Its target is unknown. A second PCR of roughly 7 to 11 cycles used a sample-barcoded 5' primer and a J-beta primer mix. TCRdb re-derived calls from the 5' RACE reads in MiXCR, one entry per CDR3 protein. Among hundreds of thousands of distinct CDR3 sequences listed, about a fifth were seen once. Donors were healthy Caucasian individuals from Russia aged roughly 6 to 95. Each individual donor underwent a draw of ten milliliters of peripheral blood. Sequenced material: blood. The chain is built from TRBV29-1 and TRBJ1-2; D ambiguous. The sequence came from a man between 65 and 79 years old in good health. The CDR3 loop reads CSVDENYGYTF. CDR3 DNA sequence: TGCAGCGTTGATGAGAACTATGGCTACACCTTC.